The 20 T cell receptor beta chains below come from one sample, sequenced in a study of cytomegalovirus exposure and HLA in healthy donors. The method was immunoSEQ multiplex PCR; TCRdb's version includes in-frame clones alone and lacks a portion of them. The sample lists 100,000 to 150,000 clones; about 94% were seen once. Sequencing was performed on PBMCs. The receptors derive from a woman between 18 and 29 years old in good health and CMV-seronegative.

The chain employs TRBV6-1 and TRBJ2-7; tentatively, D is TRBD2 (5 bases). Trimming took off 11 bases at V and 2 bases at J, with 19 bases between the two ends. In germline, CDR1 is MNHNS, CDR2 SASEGT. The CDR3 runs 14 residues. The CDR3 DNA reads TGTGCCTGCGGTCCGGGGTACCAGACCTACGAGCAGTACTTC. Protein product: CACGPGYQTYEQYF.

The CDR3 region has the DNA TGTGCCAGCGCGGTGGTTATTCGGCAGCCCCAGCATTTT. Its translation: CASAVVIRQPQHF. The rearrangement links TRBV28 to TRBJ1-5; D gene unclear. The V end lost 8 bases, the J end lost 7 bases, and 15 bases lay between the germline ends. The germline V gene has CDR1 MDHEN and CDR2 SYDVKM. The CDR3 loop spans 13 amino acids.

The rearrangement links TRBV4-2 to TRBJ1-3; maybe TRBD1 (5 bases). Trimming left V 0 bases short and J 3 bases short, with 21 bases between. CDR3 length: 19 amino acids. CDR1 LGHNA and CDR2 YNFKEQ come from the germline V gene. CDR3 loop: CASSQDGKGGAFGGNTIYF. CDR3 DNA: TGTGCCAGCAGCCAAGATGGGAAGGGAGGGGCGTTCGGTGGAAACACCATATATTTT.

The rearrangement joins TRBV2 to TRBJ2-5, with D perhaps TRBD1 (6 bases). V was trimmed by 4 bases and J by 5 bases, leaving 8 bases between them. CDR1 is SNHLY and CDR2 is FYNNEI in the germline V gene. The CDR3 loop spans 12 amino acids. CDR3 region: CASSVGAETQYF. In DNA form, the CDR3 reads TGTGCCAGCAGTGTGGGGGCTGAGACCCAGTACTTC.

The V gene is TRBV5-4, the J gene TRBJ1-4; unclear D gene. Trimming took off 7 bases at V and 0 bases at J, with 7 bases between the two ends. Germline lookup yields CDR1 SGHNT and CDR2 YYREEE (reference sequence). The CDR3 length is 13 residues. The CDR3, as DNA: TGTGCCAGCCGCGGTGCAACTAATGAAAAACTGTTTTTT. This sequence encodes CASRGATNEKLFF.

J is TRBJ1-4 and V is TRBV4-2; 10 bases map to TRBD1. Germline V gene lookup returns CDR1 LGHNA and CDR2 YNFKEQ. The CDR3 length is 15 residues. Trimming took 1 base from V and 6 from J; bases not matched to a gene: 2. CDR3 coding DNA: TGTGCCAGCAGCCAAGGACAGGGGGCACATGAAAAACTGTTTTTT. This encodes CASSQGQGAHEKLFF.

The CDR3 loop reads CASSIPASNQPQHF. CDR3 DNA sequence: TGTGCCAGTAGTATCCCTGCGAGCAATCAGCCCCAGCATTTT. The rearrangement links TRBV19 to TRBJ1-5; no firm D call. This CDR3 is 14 amino acids long. Trimming removed 3 bases at V and 1 base at J, with 7 bases between. The germline V gene encodes CDR1 LNHDA and CDR2 SQIVND (reference sequence).

The rearrangement joins TRBV5-5 to TRBJ2-7; no definite D call. This CDR3 is built from 12 residues. From germline, CDR1 is SGHKS and CDR2 YYEKEE (reference sequence). V dropped 0 bases and J dropped 4 bases, with 5 bases sitting between them. The CDR3 sequence: CASSLVGYEQYF. The CDR3 DNA reads TGTGCCAGCAGCTTGGTCGGTTACGAGCAGTACTTC.

J is TRBJ2-7 and V is TRBV6-1; D might be TRBD2 (5 bases). Trimming took 7 bases from V and 4 from J, leaving 8 bases between them. This CDR3 comprises 11 residues. Looked up from germline, CDR1 is MNHNS and CDR2 is SASEGT. The chain's CDR3 is CASTSGYEQYF. The CDR3 DNA is TGTGCCAGCACCTCGGGGTACGAGCAGTACTTC.

The genes are TRBV4-1 and TRBJ1-3, with D unclear. The germline V and J ends were trimmed by 0 bases and 4 bases, with 10 bases remaining between them. The CDR3 loop spans 15 amino acids. Per germline, CDR1 MGHRA and CDR2 YSYEKL. In DNA, the CDR3 is TGCGCCAGCAGCCAAGATGAGGATAAAGGAAACACCATATATTTT. This encodes CASSQDEDKGNTIYF.

The chain couples TRBV7-8 to TRBJ2-1; 9 bases line up with TRBD2. J lost 1 base, V lost 0 bases, and 7 bases had no gene match. This CDR3 has 18 amino acids. CDR1 is SGHVS and CDR2 is FQNEAQ in the germline V gene. CDR3 loop: CASSLAVRTSVSYNEQFF. CDR3 DNA sequence: TGTGCCAGCAGCTTAGCCGTCCGGACTAGCGTGTCCTACAATGAGCAGTTCTTC.

This chain links TRBV5-5 with TRBJ2-6; 7 nucleotides align to TRBD1. The CDR3 sequence is 15 residues long. CDR1 and CDR2 (germline): SGHKS, YYEKEE (reference sequence). V shed 3 bases, J shed 2 bases, and the junction held 2 bases outside the gene matches. CDR3 sequence: CASSSDRAGANVLTF. As DNA, the CDR3 is TGTGCCAGCAGCTCCGACAGGGCTGGGGCCAACGTCCTGACTTTC.

The chain is built from TRBV28 and TRBJ2-1, with TRBD1 identical over 8 bases. The CDR3 sequence is 12 residues long. V lost 4 bases, J lost 14 bases, and 7 bases stayed unmatched. From germline, CDR1 is MDHEN and CDR2 SYDVKM. This chain's CDR3 is CASSSRVDREFF. The CDR3 DNA follows: TGTGCCAGCAGTTCCAGGGTGGACAGGGAGTTCTTC.

The chain employs TRBV19 and TRBJ2-5; D possibly corresponds to TRBD1 (5 bases). CDR3 length equals 13 residues. CDR1 and CDR2 (germline): LNHDA, SQIVND (reference sequence). Trimming took 5 bases from V and 2 from J, leaving 9 bases between them. CDR3 bases: TGTGCCAGTAGTGTCACAGGACAAGAGACCCAGTACTTC. As protein: CASSVTGQETQYF.

The rearrangement joins TRBV5-1 to TRBJ1-4; 7 bases are shared with TRBD1. The ends lost 0 bases at V and 13 bases at J; junction bases unmatched: 18. This CDR3 spans 17 amino acids. Looked up from germline, CDR1 is SGHRS and CDR2 is YFSETQ. CDR3 sequence (DNA): TGCGCCAGCAGCTTGGGGCCCTTAGGAGGGGGCCGACGGGGACTGTTTTTT. It codes for CASSLGPLGGGRRGLFF.

The genes are TRBV19 and TRBJ1-2; 9 bases agree with TRBD1. The CDR3 is made up of 15 amino acids. Germline V gene sequence: CDR1 LNHDA, CDR2 SQIVND (reference sequence). With V trimmed by 9 bases and J by 4 bases, 12 bases remained unmatched. The CDR3, as DNA: TGTGCCAGCCACGTTACTGGGACAGGGACCTATGGCTACACCTTC. Residues: CASHVTGTGTYGYTF.

The chain is built from TRBV4-1 and TRBJ2-7; a possible D gene is TRBD1 (7 bases). The germline V gene encodes CDR1 MGHRA and CDR2 YSYEKL. This CDR3 comprises 15 residues. Trimming stripped 1 base from V and 7 bases from J, with 17 bases between. For the CDR3, the DNA is TGCGCCAGCAGCCAAGCGGGACAGCCCGGGAGAGAGCAGTACTTC. As protein: CASSQAGQPGREQYF.

The CDR3 region has the DNA TGTGCCAGCAGCTCCGGAGGGGAGAGGCCTGGAAACACCATATATTTT. It yields the protein CASSSGGERPGNTIYF. This chain joins TRBV5-6 and TRBJ1-3, with D maybe TRBD1 (5 bases). The CDR3 sequence is 16 residues long. CDR1 and CDR2 from the germline V gene are SGHDT and YYEEEE. Trimming pared 3 bases from V and 2 bases from J, leaving 15 bases between.

The CDR3, as DNA: TGCGCCAGCAGCCAATTGGGTGGGACAGGGAGGAACTACGAGCAGTACTTC. It encodes CASSQLGGTGRNYEQYF. The chain uses TRBV5-1 and TRBJ2-7, with 9 bases matching TRBD1. V was clipped by 4 bases and J by 3 bases; unmatched bases: 14. Germline CDR1 SGHRS, CDR2 YFSETQ. The CDR3 consists of 17 residues. The full variable domain, completed using reference TRBV5-1 and TRBJ2-7, is KAGVTQTPRYLIKTRGQQVTLSCSPISGHRSVSWYQQTPGQGLQFLFEYFSETQRNKGNFPGRFSGRQFSNSRSEMNVSTLELGDSALYLCASSQLGGTGRNYEQYFGPGTRLTVT.

The genes are TRBV7-3 and TRBJ2-3, with 11 bases identical to TRBD2. There are 15 residues in the CDR3. From germline, CDR1 is SGHTA and CDR2 FQGTGA. V gave up 2 bases and J gave up 4 bases; unmatched junction bases: 2. CDR3 amino acids: CASSLASGGSDTQYF. The CDR3 bases are TGTGCCAGCAGCTTAGCTAGCGGGGGGTCAGATACGCAGTATTTT.